The 32 T cell receptor beta chains below come from one sample, sequenced in a study of cytomegalovirus exposure and HLA in healthy donors. A multiplex PCR was run with 60 Vbeta primers and 13 Jbeta primers. Produced via immunoSEQ multiplex PCR; TCRdb's table is partial and in-frame only. The sample lists under 200,000 clones; 80% to 90% were seen once. The sample was PBMCs. The origin of the receptors is a woman aged 18-29 years in good health and CMV-seronegative.

This clone was seen a few times. The V gene is TRBV6-5, the J gene TRBJ2-7; 12 bases are shared with TRBD2. V lost 6 bases to trimming and J lost 7 bases; unmatched junction nucleotides: 10. The germline gives CDR1 MNHEY, CDR2 SVGAGI. This CDR3 has 15 residues. The CDR3 loop reads CASSGLAGGPREQYF. The CDR3 DNA reads as TGTGCCAGCAGCGGGCTAGCGGGAGGGCCGAGGGAGCAGTACTTC.

This rearrangement joins TRBV7-9 to TRBJ2-1; the D gene is possibly TRBD2 (5 bases). V lost 1 base to trimming and J lost 6 bases, with 7 bases between them. The CDR3 has 13 residues. Looked up from germline, CDR1 is SEHNR and CDR2 is FQNEAQ (reference sequence). CDR3 region: CASSLGGFNEQFF. CDR3 DNA: TGTGCCAGCAGCTTAGGAGGGTTCAATGAGCAGTTCTTC.

The V gene is TRBV25-1, the J gene TRBJ1-2; D is ambiguous. Germline V gene sequence: CDR1 MGHDK, CDR2 SYGVNS. The V end was cut by 3 bases, the J end by 4 bases, with 6 bases between. The CDR3 sequence is 12 residues long. In nucleotides, the CDR3 is TGTGCCAGCAGTGACTTTTTCTATGGCTACACCTTC. It yields the protein CASSDFFYGYTF.

The chain joins TRBV20-1 to TRBJ2-7; 7 bases line up with TRBD2. This CDR3 is 11 amino acids long. Per the germline V gene, CDR1 is DFQATT and CDR2 is SNEGSKA (reference sequence). With 5 bases clipped from V and 6 bases from J, the junction kept 4 bases outside the gene matches. CDR3 sequence (DNA): TGCAGTGCTTGGGGAGGGACCGAGCAGTACTTC. This encodes CSAWGGTEQYF.

This rearrangement joins TRBV5-1 to TRBJ2-4, with 9 bases that match TRBD2. J lost 8 bases, V lost 2 bases, and 8 bases had no gene match. Germline values: CDR1 SGHRS, CDR2 YFSETQ. This CDR3 has 15 amino acids. CDR3 region: CASSLTGLAVDIQYF. The CDR3 region has the DNA TGCGCCAGCAGCTTAACGGGACTAGCTGTAGACATTCAGTACTTC. The variable domain in full, completed from reference TRBV5-1 and TRBJ2-4, reads KAGVTQTPRYLIKTRGQQVTLSCSPISGHRSVSWYQQTPGQGLQFLFEYFSETQRNKGNFPGRFSGRQFSNSRSEMNVSTLELGDSALYLCASSLTGLAVDIQYFGAGTRLSVL.

The rearrangement links TRBV27 to TRBJ1-2; 7 bases are a match to TRBD1. Germline assignment: CDR1 MNHEY and CDR2 SMNVEV (reference sequence). This CDR3 is built from 13 residues. J lost 4 bases, V lost 4 bases, and 3 bases had no gene match. Here the CDR3 DNA reads TGTGCCAGCAGTTACGCAGGGGGCTATGGCTACACCTTC. It specifies CASSYAGGYGYTF.

The V and J genes are TRBV2 and TRBJ2-2; 11 bases line up with TRBD1. Per germline, CDR1 SNHLY and CDR2 FYNNEI. Unmatched junction bases numbered 8, after V lost 6 bases and J lost 5 bases. This CDR3 has 16 residues. CDR3 DNA sequence: TGTGCCAGCAGCCCAGGACAGGGGGCTGCGACCGGGGAGCTGTTTTTT. It specifies CASSPGQGAATGELFF.

The chain is built from TRBV11-2 and TRBJ2-5; the match to TRBD2 covers 10 bases. With 5 bases clipped from V and 5 bases from J, the junction kept 11 bases outside the gene matches. CDR1 SGHAT and CDR2 FQNNGV come from the germline V gene. The CDR3 contains 16 residues. The CDR3 nucleotides read TGTGCCAGCAGCCTAGGGGCTAGCGGGAGCGGGGAGACCCAGTACTTC. It yields the protein CASSLGASGSGETQYF.

The V and J genes are TRBV5-1 and TRBJ1-3; maybe TRBD1 (5 bases). The germline V gene encodes CDR1 SGHRS and CDR2 YFSETQ. Trimming took off 4 bases at V and 1 base at J, with 15 bases between the two ends. The CDR3 spans 16 residues. CDR3 in DNA: TGCGCCAGCAGCCCCTCGTTCGGGGGTTCTGGAAACACCATATATTTT. Residues: CASSPSFGGSGNTIYF.

DNA for the CDR3: TGTGCCAGCAAGGTGAGGGATTACAATGAGCAGTTCTTC. Its protein is CASKVRDYNEQFF. The rearrangement joins TRBV6-1 to TRBJ2-1; TRBD2 might be the D (5 bases). The CDR3 has 13 residues. Trimming removed 7 bases at V and 4 bases at J, with 11 bases between. The V gene's germline CDR1 is MNHNS and CDR2 SASEGT.

This chain joins TRBV18 and TRBJ1-5, with 9 bases fitting TRBD1. The germline CDR1 and CDR2 sequences are KGHSH and LQKENI. This CDR3 has 15 residues. Losses at the gene ends were 2 bases for V and 4 bases for J; bases not matched to a gene: 3. The CDR3: CASSPSGQGNQPQHF. The CDR3 DNA reads as TGTGCCAGCTCACCATCGGGACAGGGAAATCAGCCCCAGCATTTT.

The chain combines TRBV28 with TRBJ1-2, with a weak D call TRBD1 (6 bases). Germline-derived CDR1 and CDR2 are MDHEN and SYDVKM. This CDR3 contains 13 residues. DNA for the CDR3: TGTGCGGCGTCGAGGGACACTAACTATGGCTACACCTTC. Protein sequence: CAASRDTNYGYTF.

DNA of the CDR3: TGTGCCAGCTCAATGTCTACAGGGTTATTGGAGGCCCAGTACTTC. Translating gives CASSMSTGLLEAQYF. The chain has TRBV18 and TRBJ2-5; perhaps TRBD1 as D (6 bases). V shed 5 bases and J shed 9 bases, with 22 bases lying between them. The CDR3 runs 15 residues. Looked up from germline, CDR1 is KGHSH and CDR2 is LQKENI.

The gene calls are TRBV6-5 and TRBJ2-7; D is unresolved. Germline lookup yields CDR1 MNHEY and CDR2 SVGAGI. Trimming removed 3 bases from V and 3 bases from J, with 9 bases in between. The CDR3 consists of 13 residues. The CDR3 protein is CASSYDPSYEQYF. CDR3 in DNA: TGTGCCAGCAGTTATGATCCCAGCTACGAGCAGTACTTC.

This chain joins TRBV20-1 and TRBJ1-1, with D unresolved. V shed 2 bases and J shed 3 bases, with 4 bases lying between them. The CDR3 totals 11 residues. Germline CDR1 reads DFQATT; CDR2 reads SNEGSKA (reference sequence). The CDR3: CSARPYTEAFF. CDR3 in DNA: TGCAGTGCTAGACCATACACTGAAGCTTTCTTT.

This chain uses TRBV10-2 with TRBJ1-6; no definite D call. Trimming took off 3 bases at V and 7 bases at J, with 13 bases between the two ends. The V gene's germline CDR1 is WSHSY and CDR2 SAAADI. The CDR3 loop spans 15 amino acids. Here the CDR3 reads CASSDQVLLNSPLHF. CDR3 nucleotides: TGCGCCAGCAGTGATCAGGTTCTCCTGAATTCACCCCTCCACTTT.

This clone has just a few counts. The gene calls are TRBV11-3 and TRBJ1-1; 10 nucleotides agree with TRBD1. The CDR3 is 13 residues long. Trimming cost V 0 bases and J 11 bases; bases outside gene matches: 3. Germline V CDR1 and CDR2: SGHNT, YENEEA. This CDR3 reads CASSLEPGQGAFF. The CDR3 DNA follows: TGTGCCAGCAGCTTAGAACCGGGACAGGGGGCTTTCTTT.

The V and J genes are TRBV29-1 and TRBJ2-5, with D perhaps matching TRBD2 (5 bases). Looked up from germline, CDR1 is SQVTM and CDR2 is ANQGSEA. Between the trimmed V and J ends, which lost 3 bases and 3 bases, there was a span of 11 bases. CDR3 length: 13 amino acids. The CDR3 is CSVESGAKETQYF. DNA for the CDR3: TGCAGCGTTGAGAGCGGTGCGAAAGAGACCCAGTACTTC.

This clone is a singleton in its sample. The V call is TRBV2, the J call TRBJ2-5; D is ambiguous. CDR3 length: 14 residues. Between the trimmed V and J ends, which lost 7 bases and 2 bases, there was a span of 14 bases. Germline CDR1 SNHLY, CDR2 FYNNEI. CDR3 bases: TGTGCCAGCAAATTCTGGGCAGCACAAGAGACCCAGTACTTC. As protein: CASKFWAAQETQYF.

As regards this clone: A read error may produce the germline difference seen at one junction end. The genes are TRBV7-9 and TRBJ2-4; the D is unclear. CDR3 size: 13 residues. Germline CDR1 SEHNR, CDR2 FQNEAQ (reference sequence). The CDR3 region is CSSSLIQKNIQYF. CDR3 nucleotides: TGTTCCAGCAGCTTAATTCAGAAAAACATTCAGTACTTC.

Points on this clone: One end of the junction varies from germline; a read error may be responsible. Other DNA sequences of this sample code for an identical CDR3. V gene TRBV6-1 combines with J gene TRBJ1-1, with a weak D call TRBD1 (5 bases). Germline values: CDR1 MNHNS, CDR2 SASEGT. The CDR3 is 14 residues long. CDR3 region: CASRRTSTNTEAFF. CDR3 DNA sequence: TGTGCCAGCAGACGGACATCAACGAACACTGAAGCCTTCTTT.

This clone was seen once. V and J are TRBV4-2 and TRBJ2-1, with a tentative D call TRBD2 (5 bases). Deletions cut 0 bases from V and 7 bases from J, with 16 bases between. Germline loops: CDR1 LGHNA, CDR2 YNFKEQ. The CDR3 is made up of 16 amino acids. CDR3 nucleotides: TGTGCCAGCAGCCAAGATAGGCGGGCAGAGGGAAATGAGCAGTTCTTC. Its translation is CASSQDRRAEGNEQFF.

The chain uses TRBV7-3 and TRBJ2-2; D possibly corresponds to TRBD2 (5 bases). This CDR3 is built from 14 residues. Germline CDR1 and CDR2: SGHTA and FQGTGA. V was pared by 1 base and J by 7 bases, with 10 bases between. CDR3 coding DNA: TGTGCCAGCAGCTTAAGCCTAGCTGGCGGGGAGCTGTTTTTT. It codes for CASSLSLAGGELFF.

This clone was seen a handful of times. The chain joins TRBV7-2 to TRBJ2-3, with 7 positions matching TRBD2. V lost 2 bases and J lost 0; bases outside the gene matches: 11. Germline lookup yields CDR1 SGHTA and CDR2 FQGNSA. The CDR3 is made up of 18 amino acids. CDR3 sequence reads: CASSLTAGAFPSTDTQYF. As DNA, the CDR3 is TGTGCCAGCAGCTTAACGGCGGGAGCCTTCCCCAGCACAGATACGCAGTATTTT.

This chain links TRBV2 with TRBJ1-2; a weak D match, TRBD1 (5 bases). V dropped 3 bases and J dropped 8 bases, with 16 bases sitting between them. From germline, CDR1 is SNHLY and CDR2 FYNNEI. The CDR3 consists of 14 residues. The CDR3 region has the DNA TGTGCCAGCAGTGATGGGACTCCAGTTCGGGGCTACACCTTC. Translated: CASSDGTPVRGYTF.

The rearrangement uses TRBV27 and TRBJ2-7; 9 nucleotides agree with TRBD2. V was clipped by 0 bases and J by 4 bases; unmatched bases: 4. Germline CDR1 is MNHEY and CDR2 is SMNVEV (reference sequence). This CDR3 spans 15 amino acids. In DNA, the CDR3 is TGTGCCAGCAGTTTATCACTAGCGGGCGGGTACGAGCAGTACTTC. Its translation is CASSLSLAGGYEQYF.

This chain uses TRBV25-1 with TRBJ1-5; D may be TRBD1 (5 bases). CDR1 MGHDK and CDR2 SYGVNS come from the germline V gene. The CDR3 spans 17 residues. With 3 bases removed from V and 4 bases from J, the gap between germline ends came to 19 bases. The CDR3 is CASSENQDTQMNQPQHF. As DNA, the CDR3 is TGTGCCAGCAGTGAGAACCAGGACACTCAAATGAATCAGCCCCAGCATTTT.

CDR3 bases: TGTGCCAGCAGCCCATGGATCCGGAGGAACACCATATATTTT. Protein product: CASSPWIRRNTIYF. The rearrangement uses TRBV5-6 and TRBJ1-3; D not certain. Trimming shortened V by 4 bases and J by 7 bases, and 15 bases separated the two germline ends. Germline CDR1 reads SGHDT; CDR2 reads YYEEEE. This CDR3 has 14 residues.

There are a few counts of this clone. This rearrangement joins TRBV27 to TRBJ2-7; 8 positions match TRBD2. V gave up 3 bases and J gave up 6 bases; unmatched junction bases: 4. There are 13 residues in the CDR3. Germline V gene data show CDR1 as MNHEY and CDR2 as SMNVEV (reference sequence). The CDR3 region is CASSLRLAGEQYF. The CDR3 DNA sequence: TGTGCCAGCAGTTTGCGGCTAGCGGGCGAGCAGTACTTC.

The genes are TRBV6-6 and TRBJ1-5; D unclear. The V gene's germline CDR1 is MNHNY and CDR2 SVGAGI (reference sequence). V lost 2 bases to trimming and J lost 0 bases, with 8 bases between them. The CDR3 totals 15 residues. The CDR3 region is CASSYTGNSNQPQHF. DNA for the CDR3: TGTGCCAGCAGTTACACGGGGAATAGCAATCAGCCCCAGCATTTT.

The chain recombines TRBV7-8 with TRBJ1-4; D is perhaps TRBD1 (6 bases). V was clipped by 5 bases and J by 4 bases, with 17 bases between them. Germline values: CDR1 SGHVS, CDR2 FQNEAQ. This CDR3 spans 16 amino acids. CDR3 bases: TGTGCCAGCAGCCCTCGACAGGCGCAGGGTAATGAAAAACTGTTTTTT. Encoded protein: CASSPRQAQGNEKLFF.

The rearrangement joins TRBV4-2 to TRBJ1-2; D call uncertain. This CDR3 is built from 17 residues. V gave up 4 bases and J gave up 1 base, with 19 bases separating them. From germline, CDR1 is LGHNA and CDR2 YNFKEQ. The CDR3 sequence: CASSLLTRLSGNYGYTF. DNA of the CDR3: TGTGCCAGCAGCCTGTTGACGAGGTTAAGTGGTAACTATGGCTACACCTTC.